The 21 T cell receptor beta chains given below trace back to one sample, sequenced in a study of blood T cell repertoires in COVID-19. Assay: immunoSEQ multiplex PCR; the TCRdb copy retains only in-frame clones and omits some. The sample shows over 400,000 clones, around nine tenths of them seen only once. The specimen was peripheral blood. Every receptor here comes from a woman aged 50 to 65 with COVID-19, enrolled during active disease.

V is TRBV5-1 and J is TRBJ2-7, with 7 bases aligning to TRBD1. The ends lost 0 bases at V and 6 bases at J; junction bases unmatched: 6. The CDR3 consists of 14 residues. Germline CDR1 SGHRS, CDR2 YFSETQ. The CDR3 loop is CASSLAQGDGEQYF. The CDR3 DNA follows: TGCGCCAGCAGCTTGGCCCAGGGGGACGGCGAGCAGTACTTC.

This chain joins TRBV15 and TRBJ1-4; 11 bases map to TRBD1. V was pared by 5 bases and J by 1 base, with 3 bases of the junction left unmatched. CDR1 is LNHNV, CDR2 YYDKDF, per germline (reference sequence). CDR3 length: 16 amino acids. The CDR3 loop reads CATSVGTGGTNEKLFF. The CDR3 DNA follows: TGTGCCACCAGCGTTGGGACAGGGGGAACTAATGAAAAACTGTTTTTT.

For the CDR3, the DNA is TGTGCCAGCACCCTGGGGCAGGGAGGGTCGACTTTCTTT. Its protein is CASTLGQGGSTFF. The J gene is TRBJ1-1, the V gene TRBV7-9; weak D call: TRBD1 (5 bases). The CDR3 runs 13 residues. V gave up 7 bases and J gave up 12 bases, with 21 bases separating them. Germline CDR1 SEHNR, CDR2 FQNEAQ (reference sequence).

The V and J genes are TRBV18 and TRBJ1-3, with D perhaps TRBD1 (5 bases). CDR3 length equals 15 residues. With 6 bases removed from V and 3 bases from J, the gap between germline ends came to 15 bases. CDR1 and CDR2 (germline): KGHSH, LQKENI. CDR3 region: CASSPGPGFGNTIYF. In DNA form, the CDR3 reads TGTGCCAGCTCTCCCGGCCCAGGGTTTGGAAACACCATATATTTT.

The chain combines TRBV5-4 with TRBJ2-7; perhaps TRBD1 as D (6 bases). Germline CDR1 and CDR2: SGHNT and YYREEE (reference sequence). V lost 0 bases and J 2 bases, leaving 12 bases between the germline ends. The CDR3 contains 15 residues. The CDR3 sequence is CASSLEAGAPYEQYF. The DNA for the CDR3 is TGTGCCAGCAGCTTGGAGGCAGGGGCCCCCTACGAGCAGTACTTC. Filled out from reference TRBV5-4 and TRBJ2-7, the complete variable domain reads ETGVTQSPTHLIKTRGQQVTLRCSSQSGHNTVSWYQQALGQGPQFIFQYYREEENGRGNFPPRFSGLQFPNYSSELNVNALELDDSALYLCASSLEAGAPYEQYFGPGTRLTVT.

The V gene is TRBV7-6, the J gene TRBJ1-3; 9 bases line up with TRBD1. Germline assignment: CDR1 SGHVS and CDR2 FNYEAQ. CDR3 length equals 16 residues. The ends lost 5 bases at V and 4 bases at J; junction bases unmatched: 9. The CDR3 region has the DNA TGTGCCAGCAGCACGGACAGGGGAAGAGGGGGAAACACCATATATTTT. It codes for CASSTDRGRGGNTIYF.

This chain links TRBV4-1 with TRBJ2-7, with 9 bases identical to TRBD1. CDR1 is MGHRA and CDR2 is YSYEKL in the germline V gene. The CDR3 is made up of 14 amino acids. J was trimmed by 6 bases and V by 5 bases; bases with no gene match: 8. This CDR3 reads CASSSWTGAGEQYF. The CDR3 nucleotides are TGCGCCAGCAGCTCCTGGACAGGGGCTGGCGAGCAGTACTTC.

In its sample, this clone was seen a few times. J is TRBJ1-5 and V is TRBV19; D uncertain. CDR3 length: 14 amino acids. Germline CDR1 reads LNHDA; CDR2 reads SQIVND (reference sequence). Trimming pared 5 bases from V and 7 bases from J, leaving 15 bases between. The CDR3 is CASSGLTRSQPQHF. The DNA for the CDR3 is TGTGCCAGTAGTGGACTAACGAGGTCGCAGCCCCAGCATTTT.

This rearrangement joins TRBV5-4 to TRBJ2-7; TRBD2 matches 14 bases. CDR3 length equals 18 residues. Germline V gene data show CDR1 as SGHNT and CDR2 as YYREEE (reference sequence). After removal of 4 bases from V and 4 bases from J, the junction contained 13 bases not matched to a gene. For the CDR3, the DNA is TGTGCCAGCAGCCCTGGACTAGCGGGGGGTTCTCCTTGGTACGAGCAGTACTTC. As protein: CASSPGLAGGSPWYEQYF.

V is TRBV5-1 and J is TRBJ1-4, with TRBD1 identical over 7 bases. After removal of 4 bases from V and 8 bases from J, the junction contained 11 bases not matched to a gene. The CDR3 covers 15 residues. Germline V gene lookup returns CDR1 SGHRS and CDR2 YFSETQ. CDR3 loop: CASSPTGAVQEKLFF. The CDR3 nucleotides are TGCGCCAGCAGCCCCACAGGGGCCGTGCAGGAAAAACTGTTTTTT.

This sequence joins TRBV5-4 and TRBJ1-1; 8 bases line up with TRBD1. The J segment lost 1 base and the V segment lost 4 bases, leaving 12 bases of the junction unmatched. CDR3 size: 17 residues. Germline values: CDR1 SGHNT, CDR2 YYREEE (reference sequence). CDR3 loop: CASSPSRGGTGNTEAFF. The CDR3 DNA sequence: TGTGCCAGCAGCCCGTCGAGGGGCGGGACAGGGAACACTGAAGCTTTCTTT.

The chain carries TRBV19 and TRBJ2-7; D is perhaps TRBD2 (6 bases). V lost 4 bases, J lost 0 bases, and 10 bases lay in between. The CDR3 contains 14 residues. Germline V gene data show CDR1 as LNHDA and CDR2 as SQIVND (reference sequence). CDR3 sequence reads: CASSTGRSSYEQYF. CDR3 DNA sequence: TGTGCCAGTAGTACAGGGAGGAGCTCCTACGAGCAGTACTTC.

The chain has TRBV30 and TRBJ2-1, with 8 bases that match TRBD1. With 5 bases clipped from V and 8 bases from J, the junction kept 11 bases outside the gene matches. The CDR3 is made up of 14 amino acids. CDR1 is GTSNPN, CDR2 SVGIG, per germline (reference sequence). CDR3 amino acids: CAWESVGQGDEQFF. The CDR3 DNA follows: TGTGCCTGGGAGAGCGTCGGACAGGGTGATGAGCAGTTCTTC.

This clone was seen only once. This rearrangement joins TRBV5-5 to TRBJ1-3; the D is unclear. This CDR3 has 16 amino acids. The V gene's germline CDR1 is SGHKS and CDR2 YYEKEE (reference sequence). Trimming left V 0 bases short and J 0 bases short, with 10 bases between. The CDR3 spells CASSLVGGISGNTIYF. In nucleotides, the CDR3 is TGTGCCAGCAGCTTGGTAGGCGGGATCTCTGGAAACACCATATATTTT.

The chain has TRBV9 and TRBJ1-1, with 8 bases that match TRBD1. From germline, CDR1 is SGDLS and CDR2 YYNGEE. The CDR3 is made up of 16 amino acids. V gave up 4 bases and J gave up 0 bases; unmatched junction bases: 8. The CDR3 region is CASSSSWTGLNTEAFF. The CDR3 DNA reads as TGTGCCAGCAGCTCATCATGGACAGGGCTGAACACTGAAGCTTTCTTT.

This clone was observed a single time. The chain has TRBV3-1 (or the pseudogene TRBV3-2) and TRBJ1-3; D call uncertain. Deletions cut 1 base from V and 1 base from J, with 8 bases between. There are 15 residues in the CDR3. Per germline, CDR1 LGHDT and CDR2 YNNKEL (reference sequence). The CDR3 DNA reads as TGTGCCAGCAGCCAAGGAGTAGTTTCTGGAAACACCATATATTTT. This codes for CASSQGVVSGNTIYF.

The V call is TRBV29-1, the J call TRBJ2-7, with D possibly TRBD1 on 6 matching bases. Trimming took off 7 bases at V and 6 bases at J, with 16 bases between the two ends. Per the germline V gene, CDR1 is SQVTM and CDR2 is ANQGSEA. There are 12 residues in the CDR3. CDR3 sequence (DNA): TGCAGCGCCCGTACAGGGTACGGCGAGCAGTACTTC. Translated: CSARTGYGEQYF.

The sample holds one count of this clone. The chain couples TRBV10-3 to TRBJ1-1; D call uncertain. CDR3 length equals 13 residues. With 2 bases removed from V and 7 bases from J, the gap between germline ends came to 11 bases. Germline CDR1 and CDR2: ENHRY and SYGVKD. Here the CDR3 DNA reads TGTGCCATCAGTGAGCTACCGAGGAGTGAAGCTTTCTTT. This translates into CAISELPRSEAFF.

The chain combines TRBV10-1 with TRBJ2-2; TRBD2 is a possible D gene (6 bases). This CDR3 is 13 amino acids long. Germline-derived CDR1 and CDR2 are WNHNN and SYGVQD (reference sequence). The V gene lost 7 bases and the J gene lost 4 bases, with 10 bases spanning the gap. The DNA for the CDR3 is TGCGCCAGCATGCGGGAAAGCACCGGGGAGCTGTTTTTT. Encoded protein: CASMRESTGELFF.

The V gene is TRBV5-1, the J gene TRBJ1-1, with D hard to call. Per the germline V gene, CDR1 is SGHRS and CDR2 is YFSETQ. V gave up 2 bases and J gave up 1 base, with 6 bases separating them. CDR3 length equals 13 residues. CDR3: CASSFEGNTEAFF. CDR3 DNA: TGCGCCAGCAGCTTCGAGGGGAACACTGAAGCTTTCTTT. Looking up the rest from reference TRBV5-1 and TRBJ1-1 gives the full variable domain: KAGVTQTPRYLIKTRGQQVTLSCSPISGHRSVSWYQQTPGQGLQFLFEYFSETQRNKGNFPGRFSGRQFSNSRSEMNVSTLELGDSALYLCASSFEGNTEAFFGQGTRLTVV.

This clone came up once. The rearrangement joins TRBV6-1 to TRBJ2-7; D remains unclear. The CDR3 spans 11 residues. In germline, CDR1 is MNHNS, CDR2 SASEGT. V was shortened by 5 bases and J by 2 bases, with 4 bases between the two germline ends. CDR3 region: CASSPAYEQYF. CDR3 DNA: TGTGCCAGCAGTCCAGCCTACGAGCAGTACTTC.